Listed here is a single TCR beta chain. The germline CDR1 and CDR2 sequences are LGHDT and YNNKEL (reference sequence). The J segment lost 4 bases and the V segment lost 4 bases, leaving 7 bases of the junction unmatched. The CDR3 contains 16 residues. This table comes from immunoSEQ multiplex PCR, and its TCRdb copy is limited to in-frame clones, with some not included. This sample carries 360,000 or so clones, approximately 89% of them seen once, and the ten largest clones take roughly 4%. The data were obtained in a study of blood T cell repertoires in COVID-19. Study-wide context: Whether acute or convalescent, the COVID-19 samples came from the United States, Italy and Spain. T cells, B-cell-depleted T cells, or PBMCs supplied cDNA or gDNA.

Seattle enrolled patients during active infection and tracked them longitudinally. Material for sequencing was peripheral blood. The TCR comes from a woman aged 60-70 years with COVID-19, enrolled during active disease. V and J are TRBV3-1 (or the pseudogene TRBV3-2) and TRBJ2-1; the match to TRBD2 covers 10 bases. CDR3 nucleotide sequence: TGTGCCAGCAGCCTTCTTAGCGGGGGGCCGTACAATGAGCAGTTCTTC. Its translation: CASSLLSGGPYNEQFF.